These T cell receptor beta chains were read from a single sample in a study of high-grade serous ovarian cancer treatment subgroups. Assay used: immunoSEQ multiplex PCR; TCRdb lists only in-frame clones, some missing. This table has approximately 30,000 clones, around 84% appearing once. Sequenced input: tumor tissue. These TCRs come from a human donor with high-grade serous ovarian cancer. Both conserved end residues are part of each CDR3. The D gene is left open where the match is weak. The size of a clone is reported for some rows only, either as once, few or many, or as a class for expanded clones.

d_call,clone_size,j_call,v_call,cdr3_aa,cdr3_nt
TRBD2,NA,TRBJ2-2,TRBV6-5,CASRRPGLVTGELFF,TGTGCCAGCAGACGGCCGGGACTAGTGACCGGGGAGCTGTTTTTT
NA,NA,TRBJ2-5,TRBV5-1,CASSLVWGGETQYF,TGCGCCAGCAGCTTGGTTTGGGGCGGAGAGACCCAGTACTTC
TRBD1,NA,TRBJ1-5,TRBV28,CASRGSGTGYGNQPQHF,TGTGCCAGCAGGGGCTCCGGGACAGGGTACGGCAATCAGCCCCAGCATTTT
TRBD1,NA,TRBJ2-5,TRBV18,CASSPGQGGGETQYF,TGTGCCAGCTCCCCGGGACAGGGAGGTGGAGAGACCCAGTACTTC
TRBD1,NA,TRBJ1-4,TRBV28,CAARDRDEKLFF,TGTGCCGCGAGGGACAGGGATGAAAAACTGTTTTTT
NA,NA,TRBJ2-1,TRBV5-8,CASPQRNWPGKNEQFF,TGTGCCAGCCCCCAGCGGAACTGGCCTGGGAAGAATGAGCAGTTCTTC
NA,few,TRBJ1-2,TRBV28,CASSLSQGNYGYTF,TGTGCCAGCAGTTTATCGCAGGGGAACTATGGCTACACCTTC
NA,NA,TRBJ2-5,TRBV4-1,CASSQLDRTQYF,TGCGCCAGCAGCCAGCTCGACAGGACCCAGTACTTC
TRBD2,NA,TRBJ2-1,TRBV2,CASSYFGTRPFF,TGTGCCAGCAGTTATTTCGGGACTAGACCGTTCTTC
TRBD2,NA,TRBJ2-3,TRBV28,CASRLAGGRDTQYF,TGTGCCAGCAGATTAGCGGGAGGGAGAGATACGCAGTATTTT
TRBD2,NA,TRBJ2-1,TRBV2,CASNREGRNEQFF,TGTGCCAGCAACCGGGAGGGCCGCAACGAGCAGTTCTTC
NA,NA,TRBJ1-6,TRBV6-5,CASGNSYNSPLHF,TGTGCCAGCGGAAACAGCTATAATTCACCCCTCCACTTT
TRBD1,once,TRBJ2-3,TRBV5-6,CASSPTGGSTDTQYF,TGTGCCAGCAGCCCTACAGGGGGTAGCACAGATACGCAGTATTTT
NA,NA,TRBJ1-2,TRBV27,CASSLFPAYGYTF,TGTGCCAGCAGTTTATTTCCGGCCTATGGCTACACCTTC
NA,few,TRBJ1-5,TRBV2,CASSADRNSNQPQHF,TGTGCCAGCAGTGCTGACAGGAATAGCAATCAGCCCCAGCATTTT
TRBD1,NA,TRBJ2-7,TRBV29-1,CSVVPTGVWGEQYF,TGCAGCGTCGTCCCGACAGGGGTCTGGGGCGAGCAGTACTTC
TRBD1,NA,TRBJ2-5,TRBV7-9,CASSPTGTTQETQYF,TGTGCCAGCAGCCCGACAGGGACCACGCAAGAGACCCAGTACTTC
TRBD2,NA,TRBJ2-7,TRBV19,CASSTSSGRAYEQYF,TGTGCCAGTAGTACATCTAGCGGGAGGGCCTACGAGCAGTACTTC
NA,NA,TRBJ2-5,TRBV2,CASSSNRLQGETQYF,TGTGCCAGCAGTTCGAACAGGCTCCAAGGGGAGACCCAGTACTTC
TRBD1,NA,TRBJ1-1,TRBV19,CATAQTGSTEAFF,TGTGCCACAGCCCAGACAGGGTCCACTGAAGCTTTCTTT
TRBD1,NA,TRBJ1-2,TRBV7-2,CASSEGQGLGGYTF,TGTGCCAGCAGCGAGGGACAGGGCTTGGGAGGCTACACCTTC
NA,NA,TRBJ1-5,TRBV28,CALGGGNQPQHF,TGTGCCCTCGGAGGGGGGAATCAGCCCCAGCATTTT
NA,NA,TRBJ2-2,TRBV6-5,CASSAQGAAGELFF,TGTGCCAGCAGTGCACAGGGAGCTGCGGGGGAGCTGTTTTTT
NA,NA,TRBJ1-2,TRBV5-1,CASSLAGQGPYGYTF,TGCGCCAGCAGCTTGGCGGGGCAGGGGCCCTATGGCTACACCTTC
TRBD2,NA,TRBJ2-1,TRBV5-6,CASSLRASGGAGSYNEQFF,TGTGCCAGCAGCTTGAGGGCTAGCGGGGGCGCGGGATCCTACAATGAGCAGTTCTTC
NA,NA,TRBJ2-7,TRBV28,CASSPSLPIGTYEQYF,TGTGCCAGCAGCCCTTCCCTCCCGATAGGAACCTACGAGCAGTACTTC
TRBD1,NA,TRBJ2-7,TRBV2,CASRPTGTYEQYF,TGTGCCAGCAGGCCGACAGGGACCTACGAGCAGTACTTC
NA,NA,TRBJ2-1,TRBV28,CATSLAPTYNEQFF,TGTGCCACCTCCCTAGCTCCCACCTACAATGAGCAGTTCTTC
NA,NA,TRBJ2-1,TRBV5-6,CASSFQGQNNEQFF,TGTGCCAGCAGCTTTCAGGGACAAAACAATGAGCAGTTCTTC
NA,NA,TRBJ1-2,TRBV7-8,CASSLGLGYGYTF,TGTGCCAGCAGCTTAGGACTAGGCTATGGCTACACCTTC
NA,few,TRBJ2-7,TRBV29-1,CSGTTGLSPYEQYF,TGCAGCGGGACAACAGGGCTATCCCCCTACGAGCAGTACTTC
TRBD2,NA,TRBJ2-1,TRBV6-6,CASSGASGNNEQFF,TGTGCCAGTTCCGGGGCTAGCGGGAACAATGAGCAGTTCTTC
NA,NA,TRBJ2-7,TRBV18,CASSPGTSTYEQYF,TGTGCCAGCTCACCCGGGACATCTACCTACGAGCAGTACTTC
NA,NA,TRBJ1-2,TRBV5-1,CASSLASPGDGYTF,TGCGCCAGCAGCTTGGCGAGTCCCGGAGATGGCTACACCTTC
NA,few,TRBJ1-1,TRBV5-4,CASSLVGEGQEAFF,TGTGCCAGCAGCTTGGTTGGAGAGGGCCAGGAAGCTTTCTTT